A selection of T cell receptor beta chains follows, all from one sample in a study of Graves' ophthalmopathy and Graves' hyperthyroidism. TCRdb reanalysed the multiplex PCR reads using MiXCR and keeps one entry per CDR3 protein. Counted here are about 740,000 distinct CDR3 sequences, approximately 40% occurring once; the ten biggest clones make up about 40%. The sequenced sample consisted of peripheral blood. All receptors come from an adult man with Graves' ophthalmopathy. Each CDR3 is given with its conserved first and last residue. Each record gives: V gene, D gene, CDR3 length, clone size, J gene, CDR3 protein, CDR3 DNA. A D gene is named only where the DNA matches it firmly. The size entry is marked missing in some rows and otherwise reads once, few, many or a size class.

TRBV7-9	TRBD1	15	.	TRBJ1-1	CASSFDRASGTEAFF	TGTGCCAGCAGCTTCGACAGGGCTTCGGGCACTGAAGCTTTCTTT
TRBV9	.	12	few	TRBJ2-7	CASSGRQDEQYF	TGTGCCAGCAGCGGGCGGCAGGACGAGCAGTACTTC
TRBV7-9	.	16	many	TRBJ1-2	CASSSDYTGFNYGYTF	TGTGCCAGCAGCTCCGACTACACGGGTTTTAACTATGGCTACACCTTC
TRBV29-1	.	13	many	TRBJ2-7	CSAVPDSSYEQYF	TGCAGCGCGGTGCCAGACTCCTCCTACGAGCAGTACTTC
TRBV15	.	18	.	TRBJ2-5	CATSSVAKGSGVQETQYF	TGTGCCACCAGCAGCGTCGCAAAGGGGAGCGGTGTCCAAGAGACCCAGTACTTC
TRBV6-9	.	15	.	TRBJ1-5	CASSRGVSGNQPQHF	TGTGCCAGCAGTCGGGGGGTATCGGGCAATCAGCCCCAGCATTTT
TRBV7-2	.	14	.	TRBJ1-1	CASSALDTGTEAFF	TGTGCCAGCAGCGCCCTGGACACGGGTACTGAAGCTTTCTTT
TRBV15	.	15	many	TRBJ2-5	CATSVDAESAETQYF	TGTGCCACTTCCGTGGACGCTGAATCCGCGGAGACCCAGTACTTC
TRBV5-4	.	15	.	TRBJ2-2	CASSLEGKNTGELFF	TGTGCCAGCAGCTTGGAGGGGAAGAACACCGGGGAGCTGTTTTTT
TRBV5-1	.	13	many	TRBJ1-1	CASGRQLNTEAFF	TGTGCCAGCGGGCGGCAGTTGAACACTGAAGCTTTCTTT
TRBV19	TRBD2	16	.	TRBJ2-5	CATGVLAGGPSETQYF	TGTGCCACGGGGGTTTTAGCGGGAGGGCCGTCAGAGACCCAGTACTTC
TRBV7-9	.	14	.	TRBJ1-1	CASSSGGVVTEAFF	TGTGCCAGCAGCTCGGGGGGGGTGGTGACTGAAGCTTTCTTT
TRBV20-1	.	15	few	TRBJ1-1	CSARDLQGYYTEAFF	TGCAGTGCTAGAGACCTACAGGGCTATTACACTGAAGCTTTCTTT
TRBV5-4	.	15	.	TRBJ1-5	CASSAPGYSNQPQHF	TGTGCCAGCAGCGCACCGGGATATAGCAATCAGCCCCAGCATTTT
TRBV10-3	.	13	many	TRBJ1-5	CAISRTVNQPQHF	TGTGCCATCAGCCGGACAGTTAATCAGCCCCAGCATTTT
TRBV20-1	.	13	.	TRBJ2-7	CSARKTTSYEQYF	TGCAGTGCTAGAAAAACTACATCCTACGAGCAGTACTTC
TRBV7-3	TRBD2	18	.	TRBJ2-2	CASSSILAGGYGTGELFF	TGTGCCAGCAGCTCAATACTAGCGGGAGGTTACGGCACCGGGGAGCTGTTTTTT
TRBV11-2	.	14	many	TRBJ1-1	CASSYTSQQTEAFF	TGTGCCAGCAGCTACACGTCACAGCAAACTGAAGCTTTCTTT
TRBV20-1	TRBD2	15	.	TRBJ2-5	CSASLARLAGETQYF	TGCAGTGCTAGCCTGGCCCGGCTAGCGGGAGAGACCCAGTACTTC
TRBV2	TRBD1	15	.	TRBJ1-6	CASSEGQGARSPLHF	TGTGCCAGCAGTGAAGGACAGGGGGCGCGTTCACCCCTCCACTTT
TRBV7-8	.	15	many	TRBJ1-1	CASSLARGRNTEAFF	TGTGCCAGCAGCTTAGCGCGAGGCCGGAACACTGAAGCTTTCTTT
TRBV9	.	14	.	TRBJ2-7	CASSPRDGEYEQYF	TGTGCCAGCAGCCCACGGGACGGGGAGTACGAGCAGTACTTC